Listed here is a single T cell receptor beta chain. The data are from a study of identical twins. TCRdb analysed the 5' RACE reads with MiXCR anew, one entry per CDR3 protein. There are some 730,000 distinct CDR3 sequences in the sample; over 15% occur only once, and around 13% lies in the top ten. Between the trimmed V and J ends, which lost 0 bases and 0 bases, there was a span of 11 bases. From germline, CDR1 is DFQATT and CDR2 SNEGSKA (reference sequence). This CDR3 has 15 amino acids. This same sample was also part of a study on T cells expressing NK-cell markers.

J is TRBJ1-1 and V is TRBV20-1; no clear D gene. This sequence originates from a woman aged 18-35 years in good health. Sequenced sample: PBMCs. For the CDR3, the DNA is TGCAGTGCTAGAGATCGCAGATTCATGAACACTGAAGCTTTCTTT. Protein product: CSARDRRFMNTEAFF.